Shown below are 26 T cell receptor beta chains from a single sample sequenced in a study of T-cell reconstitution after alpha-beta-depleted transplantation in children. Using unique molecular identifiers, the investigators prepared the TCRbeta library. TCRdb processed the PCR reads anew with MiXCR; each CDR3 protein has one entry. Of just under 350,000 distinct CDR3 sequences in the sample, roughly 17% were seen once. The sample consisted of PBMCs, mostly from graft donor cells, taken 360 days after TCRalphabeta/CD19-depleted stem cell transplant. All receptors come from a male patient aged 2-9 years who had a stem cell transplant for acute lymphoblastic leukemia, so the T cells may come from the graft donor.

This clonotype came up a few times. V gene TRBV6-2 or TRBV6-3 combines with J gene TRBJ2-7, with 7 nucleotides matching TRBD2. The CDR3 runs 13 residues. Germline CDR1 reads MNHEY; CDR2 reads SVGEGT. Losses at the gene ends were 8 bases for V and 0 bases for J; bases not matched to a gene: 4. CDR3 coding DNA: TGTGCCAGCGCACGACTAGCCTCCTACGAGCAGTACTTC. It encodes CASARLASYEQYF.

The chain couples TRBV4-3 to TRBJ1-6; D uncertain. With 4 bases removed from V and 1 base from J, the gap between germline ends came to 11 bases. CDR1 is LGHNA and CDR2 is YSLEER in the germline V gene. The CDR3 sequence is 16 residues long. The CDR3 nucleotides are TGCGCCAGCAGCCCCCTATTAGGATCCTATAATTCACCCCTCCACTTT. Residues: CASSPLLGSYNSPLHF.

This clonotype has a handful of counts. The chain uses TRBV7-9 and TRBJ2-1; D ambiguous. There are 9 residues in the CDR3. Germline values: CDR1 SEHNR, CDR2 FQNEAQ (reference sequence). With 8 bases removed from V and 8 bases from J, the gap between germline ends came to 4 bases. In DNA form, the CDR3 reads TGTGCCAGCGGGGATGAGCAGTTCTTC. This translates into CASGDEQFF.

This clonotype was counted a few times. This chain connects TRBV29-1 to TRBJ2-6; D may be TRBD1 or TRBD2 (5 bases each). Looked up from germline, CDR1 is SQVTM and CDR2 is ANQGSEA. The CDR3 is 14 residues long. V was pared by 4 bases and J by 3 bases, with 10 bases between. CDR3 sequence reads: CSVGGISGANVLTF. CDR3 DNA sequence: TGCAGCGTTGGGGGGATTAGTGGGGCCAACGTCCTGACTTTC.

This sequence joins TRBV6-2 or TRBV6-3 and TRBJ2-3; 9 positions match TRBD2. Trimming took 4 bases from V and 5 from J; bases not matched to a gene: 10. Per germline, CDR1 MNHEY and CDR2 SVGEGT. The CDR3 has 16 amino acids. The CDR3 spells CASSWSAGGPRDTQYF. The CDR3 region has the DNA TGTGCCAGCAGTTGGTCGGCGGGAGGGCCGAGAGATACGCAGTATTTT.

The chain's CDR3 is CSAIGTSGPSQETQYF. In DNA form, the CDR3 reads TGCAGTGCTATCGGGACTAGCGGACCTTCCCAAGAGACCCAGTACTTC. This rearrangement joins TRBV20-1 to TRBJ2-5; 11 bases are shared with TRBD2. From germline, CDR1 is DFQATT and CDR2 SNEGSKA (reference sequence). Unmatched junction bases numbered 8, after V lost 4 bases and J lost 1 base. The CDR3 length is 16 residues.

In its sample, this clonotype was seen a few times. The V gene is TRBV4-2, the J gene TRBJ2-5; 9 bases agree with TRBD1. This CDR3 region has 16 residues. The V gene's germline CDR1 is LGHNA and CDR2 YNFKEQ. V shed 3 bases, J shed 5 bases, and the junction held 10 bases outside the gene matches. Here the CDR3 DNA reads TGTGCCAGCAGCCAGGGGGACAGGGTCGGTTTGGAGACCCAGTACTTC. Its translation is CASSQGDRVGLETQYF.

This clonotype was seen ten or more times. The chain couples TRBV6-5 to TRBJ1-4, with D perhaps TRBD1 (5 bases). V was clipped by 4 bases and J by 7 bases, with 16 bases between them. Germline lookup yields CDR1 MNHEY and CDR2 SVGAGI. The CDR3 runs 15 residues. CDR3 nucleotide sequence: TGTGCCAGCAGTTCACCCGGGACTTTCGTTGAAAAACTGTTTTTT. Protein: CASSSPGTFVEKLFF.

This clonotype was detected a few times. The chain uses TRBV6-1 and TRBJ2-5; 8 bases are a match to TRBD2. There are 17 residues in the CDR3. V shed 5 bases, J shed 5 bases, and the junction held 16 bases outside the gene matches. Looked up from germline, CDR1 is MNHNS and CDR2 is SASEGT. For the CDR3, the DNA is TGTGCCAGCAGTCCGGGACTAGGGTTTTCTTTAGGGGAGACCCAGTACTTC. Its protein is CASSPGLGFSLGETQYF.

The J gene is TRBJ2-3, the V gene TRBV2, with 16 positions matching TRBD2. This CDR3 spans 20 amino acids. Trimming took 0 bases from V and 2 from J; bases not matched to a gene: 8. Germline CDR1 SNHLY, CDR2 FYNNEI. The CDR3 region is CASSEAGLAGGPAFTDTQYF. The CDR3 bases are TGTGCCAGCAGTGAAGCGGGACTAGCGGGAGGGCCTGCGTTCACAGATACGCAGTATTTT.

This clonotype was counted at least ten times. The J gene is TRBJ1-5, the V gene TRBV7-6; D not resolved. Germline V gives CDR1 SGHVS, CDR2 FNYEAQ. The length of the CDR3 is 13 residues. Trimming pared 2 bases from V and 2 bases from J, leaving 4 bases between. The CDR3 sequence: CASSLRRNQPQHF. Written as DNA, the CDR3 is TGTGCCAGCAGCTTACGGCGCAATCAGCCCCAGCATTTT.

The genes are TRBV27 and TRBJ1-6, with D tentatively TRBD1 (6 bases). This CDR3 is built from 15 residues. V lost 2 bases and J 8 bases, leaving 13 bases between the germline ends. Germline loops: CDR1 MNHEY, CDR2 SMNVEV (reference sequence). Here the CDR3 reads CASSLLGGSDSPLHF. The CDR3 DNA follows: TGTGCCAGCAGTTTACTGGGGGGCTCGGATTCACCCCTCCACTTT.

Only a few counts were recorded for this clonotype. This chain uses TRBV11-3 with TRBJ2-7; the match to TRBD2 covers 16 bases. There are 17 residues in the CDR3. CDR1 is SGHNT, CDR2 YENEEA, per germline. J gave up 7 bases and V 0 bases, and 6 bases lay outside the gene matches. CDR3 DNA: TGTGCCAGCAGCTTAGAGGGACTAGCGGGAGGGAGAGGTGAGCAGTACTTC. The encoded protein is CASSLEGLAGGRGEQYF.

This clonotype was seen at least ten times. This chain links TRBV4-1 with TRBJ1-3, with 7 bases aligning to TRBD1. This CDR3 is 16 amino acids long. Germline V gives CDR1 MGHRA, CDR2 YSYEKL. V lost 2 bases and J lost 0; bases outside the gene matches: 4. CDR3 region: CASSQRQGSSGNTIYF. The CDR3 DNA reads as TGCGCCAGCAGCCAAAGACAGGGTAGCTCTGGAAACACCATATATTTT.

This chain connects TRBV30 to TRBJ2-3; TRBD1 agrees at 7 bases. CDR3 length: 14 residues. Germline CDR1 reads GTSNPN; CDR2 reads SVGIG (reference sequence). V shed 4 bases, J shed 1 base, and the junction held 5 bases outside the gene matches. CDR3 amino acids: CAWNYRGGTDTQYF. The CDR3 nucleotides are TGTGCCTGGAACTACAGGGGTGGCACAGATACGCAGTATTTT.

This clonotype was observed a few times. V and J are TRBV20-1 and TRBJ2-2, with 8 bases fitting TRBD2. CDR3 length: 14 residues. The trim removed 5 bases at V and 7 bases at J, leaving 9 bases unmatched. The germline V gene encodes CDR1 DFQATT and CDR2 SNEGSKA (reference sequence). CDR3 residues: CSASREGPGGELFF. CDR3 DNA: TGCAGTGCTTCCCGGGAGGGCCCGGGCGGGGAGCTGTTTTTT.

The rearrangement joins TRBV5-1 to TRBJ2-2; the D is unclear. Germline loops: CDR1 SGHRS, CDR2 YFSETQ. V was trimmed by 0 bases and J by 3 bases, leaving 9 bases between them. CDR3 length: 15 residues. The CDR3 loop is CASSLGSPYTGELFF. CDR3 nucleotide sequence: TGCGCCAGCAGCTTGGGAAGCCCCTACACCGGGGAGCTGTTTTTT.

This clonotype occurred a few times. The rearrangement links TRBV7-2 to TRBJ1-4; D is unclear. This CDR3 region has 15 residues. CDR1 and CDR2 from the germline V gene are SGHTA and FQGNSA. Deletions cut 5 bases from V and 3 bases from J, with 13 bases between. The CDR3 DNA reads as TGTGCCAGCAGCCAAGACGCCACCGCTAATGAAAAACTGTTTTTT. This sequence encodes CASSQDATANEKLFF.

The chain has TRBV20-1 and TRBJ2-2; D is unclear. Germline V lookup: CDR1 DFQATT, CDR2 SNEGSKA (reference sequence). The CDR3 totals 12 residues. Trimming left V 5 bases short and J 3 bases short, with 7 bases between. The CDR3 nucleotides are TGCAGTGCTTGCACGCACACCGGGGAGCTGTTTTTT. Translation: CSACTHTGELFF.

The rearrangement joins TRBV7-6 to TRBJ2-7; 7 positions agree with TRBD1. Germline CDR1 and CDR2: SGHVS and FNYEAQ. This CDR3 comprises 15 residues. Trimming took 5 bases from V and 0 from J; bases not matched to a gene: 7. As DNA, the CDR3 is TGTGCCAGCAGCCTGGAACAGGGGACCTCCTACGAGCAGTACTTC. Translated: CASSLEQGTSYEQYF.

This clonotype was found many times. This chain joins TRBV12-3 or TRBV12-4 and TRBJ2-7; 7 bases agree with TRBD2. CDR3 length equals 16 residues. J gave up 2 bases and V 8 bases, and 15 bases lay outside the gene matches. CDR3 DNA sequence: TGTGCCAGCGCAAGCGCGGGAGCCCCCTTTACCTACGAGCAGTACTTC. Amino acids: CASASAGAPFTYEQYF.

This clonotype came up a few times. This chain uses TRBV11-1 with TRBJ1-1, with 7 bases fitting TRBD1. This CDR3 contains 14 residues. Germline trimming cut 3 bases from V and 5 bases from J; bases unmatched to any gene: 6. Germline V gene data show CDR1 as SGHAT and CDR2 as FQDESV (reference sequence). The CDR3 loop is CASSFDRVGTEAFF. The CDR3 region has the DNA TGTGCCAGCAGCTTCGACAGGGTTGGGACTGAAGCTTTCTTT.

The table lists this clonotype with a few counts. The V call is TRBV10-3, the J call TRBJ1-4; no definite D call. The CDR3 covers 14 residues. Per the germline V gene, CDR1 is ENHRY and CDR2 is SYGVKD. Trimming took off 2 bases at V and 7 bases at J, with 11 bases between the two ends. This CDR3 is CAISELDEGEKLFF. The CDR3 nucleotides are TGTGCCATCAGTGAGCTGGACGAAGGTGAAAAACTGTTTTTT.

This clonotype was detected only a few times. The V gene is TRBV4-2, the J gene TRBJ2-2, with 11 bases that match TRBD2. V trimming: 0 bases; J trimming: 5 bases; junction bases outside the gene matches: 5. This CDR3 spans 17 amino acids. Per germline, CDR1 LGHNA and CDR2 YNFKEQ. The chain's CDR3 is CASSQDLAGGPTGELFF. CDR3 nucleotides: TGTGCCAGCAGCCAAGACTTAGCGGGAGGGCCGACCGGGGAGCTGTTTTTT.

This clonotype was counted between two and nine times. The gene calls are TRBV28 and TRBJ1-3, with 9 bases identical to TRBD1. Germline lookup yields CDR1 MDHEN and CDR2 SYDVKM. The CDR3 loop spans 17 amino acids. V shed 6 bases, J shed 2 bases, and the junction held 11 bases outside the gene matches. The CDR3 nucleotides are TGTGCCAGCAGACTGGCGACGACAGGGGGAGCTGGAAACACCATATATTTT. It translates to CASRLATTGGAGNTIYF.

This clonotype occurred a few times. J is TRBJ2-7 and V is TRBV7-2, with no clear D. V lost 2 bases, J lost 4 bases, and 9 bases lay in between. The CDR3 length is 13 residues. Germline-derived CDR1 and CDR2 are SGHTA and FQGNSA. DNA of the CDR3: TGTGCCAGCAGCTTATATTCGGCGTACGAGCAGTACTTC. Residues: CASSLYSAYEQYF.